The rows below give T cell receptor beta chains drawn from one sample of a study of CD8 T cells in ankylosing spondylitis. TCRdb reprocessed the 5' RACE reads with MiXCR, giving one entry per CDR3 protein. The table shows approximately 42,000 distinct CDR3 sequences, with about 4.2% occurring only once. Sequenced: blood, either unsorted or a sorted T cell fraction (not recorded which). These receptors were obtained from a female donor with ankylosing spondylitis or in good health (not recorded which). The CDR3 runs from the conserved cysteine through the conserved F or W. The order of the fields is D gene, V gene, clone size, J gene, CDR3 protein, CDR3 DNA. D genes are given only for firm matches. Not all rows give a size; the values are once, few, many and, for expanded clones, a class.

TRBD1,TRBV9,many,TRBJ1-2,CASSEGDRNYGYTF,TGTGCCAGCAGCGAGGGGGACAGGAATTATGGCTACACCTTC
.,TRBV9,few,TRBJ2-6,CASSWKVFPGANVLTF,TGTGCCAGCAGCTGGAAGGTGTTCCCTGGGGCCAACGTCCTGACTTTC
.,TRBV9,many,TRBJ2-3,CASSGSMGGTDTQYF,TGTGCCAGCAGCGGATCTATGGGCGGCACAGATACGCAGTATTTT
.,TRBV9,many,TRBJ1-1,CASSVGQGRGTEAFF,TGTGCCAGCAGCGTAGGGCAGGGGCGGGGCACTGAAGCTTTCTTT
.,TRBV9,many,TRBJ2-7,CASSVDFSGVYEQYF,TGTGCCAGCAGCGTAGATTTTAGCGGAGTCTACGAGCAGTACTTC
.,TRBV9,many,TRBJ2-7,CASSVEGGSYEQYF,TGTGCCAGCAGCGTAGAGGGGGGCTCCTACGAGCAGTACTTC
TRBD2,TRBV9,many,TRBJ2-1,CASSALGLAAINEQFF,TGTGCCAGCAGCGCATTGGGACTAGCGGCGATCAATGAGCAGTTCTTC
.,TRBV9,many,TRBJ1-4,CASSVSPAATNEKLFF,TGTGCCAGCAGCGTCTCTCCGGCAGCAACTAATGAAAAACTGTTTTTT
.,TRBV9,many,TRBJ2-2,CASSVAASGTGELFF,TGTGCCAGCAGCGTAGCGGCATCCGGGACCGGGGAGCTGTTTTTT
.,TRBV9,many,TRBJ2-1,CASSVGGAYNEQFF,TGTGCCAGCAGCGTAGGCGGGGCCTACAATGAGCAGTTCTTC
.,TRBV9,many,TRBJ2-7,CASSARLGSSYEQYF,TGTGCCAGCAGCGCCCGACTAGGATCCTCCTACGAGCAGTACTTC
.,TRBV9,few,TRBJ1-3,CASSVDGISGNTIYF,TGTGCCAGCAGCGTTGACGGGATCTCTGGAAACACCATATATTTT
.,TRBV9,.,TRBJ2-3,CASSVEVDTQYF,TGTGCCAGCAGCGTAGAGGTGGATACGCAGTATTTT
.,TRBV9,many,TRBJ1-2,CASSVVQGDGYTF,TGTGCCAGCAGCGTCGTACAGGGCGATGGCTACACCTTC
TRBD1,TRBV9,many,TRBJ1-2,CASTVTPFTGGTIGYTF,TGTGCCAGCACCGTAACTCCTTTTACAGGGGGCACAATTGGCTACACCTTC
.,TRBV9,.,TRBJ2-5,CASSVGVGQRKTQYF,TGTGCCAGCAGCGTAGGGGTCGGGCAGCGAAAGACCCAGTACTTC
.,TRBV9,many,TRBJ1-6,CASSAWGDSPLHF,TGTGCCAGCAGCGCTTGGGGGGATTCACCCCTCCACTTT
.,TRBV9,many,TRBJ2-1,CASSVGDGIYNEQFF,TGTGCCAGCAGCGTAGGGGACGGGATTTACAATGAGCAGTTCTTC
.,TRBV9,many,TRBJ2-1,CASSERLVANEQFF,TGTGCCAGCAGCGAAAGACTAGTTGCCAATGAGCAGTTCTTC
.,TRBV9,medium-sized,TRBJ1-4,CASSPQGRGNEKLFF,TGTGCCAGCAGCCCCCAGGGTCGGGGTAATGAAAAACTGTTTTTT
TRBD1,TRBV9,many,TRBJ1-2,CASSVTDRARYGYTF,TGTGCCAGCAGCGTAACCGACAGGGCTCGCTATGGCTACACCTTC
.,TRBV9,.,TRBJ2-2,CASSVGGAGELFF,TGTGCCAGCAGCGTAGGAGGTGCCGGGGAGCTGTTTTTT
TRBD1,TRBV9,many,TRBJ1-4,CASSVGTGREKLFF,TGTGCCAGCAGCGTAGGGACAGGGCGAGAAAAACTGTTTTTT
.,TRBV9,many,TRBJ1-2,CASSPQSLRNYGYTF,TGTGCCAGCAGCCCCCAGTCTCTGCGAAACTATGGCTACACCTTC
TRBD2,TRBV9,many,TRBJ2-1,CASSVGLAAYNEQFF,TGTGCCAGCAGCGTCGGACTAGCGGCCTACAATGAGCAGTTCTTC
.,TRBV9,many,TRBJ2-2,CASSVVAGSSTGELFF,TGTGCCAGCAGCGTAGTGGCAGGCTCGAGCACCGGGGAGCTGTTTTTT